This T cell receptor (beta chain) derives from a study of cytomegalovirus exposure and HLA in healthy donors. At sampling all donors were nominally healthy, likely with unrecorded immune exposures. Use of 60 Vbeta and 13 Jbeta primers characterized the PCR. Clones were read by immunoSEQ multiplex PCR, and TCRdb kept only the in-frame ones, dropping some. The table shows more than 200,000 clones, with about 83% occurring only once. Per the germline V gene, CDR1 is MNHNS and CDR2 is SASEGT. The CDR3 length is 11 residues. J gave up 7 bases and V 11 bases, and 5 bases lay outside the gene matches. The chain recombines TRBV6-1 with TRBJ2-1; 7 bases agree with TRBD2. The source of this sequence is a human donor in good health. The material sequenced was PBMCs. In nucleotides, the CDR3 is TGTGCCGGGGGGGAAGTAAATGAGCAGTTCTTC. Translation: CAGGEVNEQFF.